Below are 27 T cell receptor beta chains sequenced from a single sample in a study of blood T cell repertoires in COVID-19. Some clones are missing from TCRdb's copy, which holds only in-frame ones; the method was immunoSEQ multiplex PCR. The sample shows about 200,000 clones, 75% to 90% of them seen only once. The sample was peripheral blood. The receptors shown here come from a man aged 35 to 55 with acute or convalescent COVID-19.

V gene TRBV12-3 or TRBV12-4 combines with J gene TRBJ1-4; D gene unclear. V was shortened by 5 bases and J by 6 bases, with 7 bases between the two germline ends. The CDR3 spans 12 residues. CDR3 sequence reads: CASSPPHEKLFF. The CDR3 DNA follows: TGTGCCAGCAGTCCTCCCCATGAAAAACTGTTTTTT.

The V call is TRBV19, the J call TRBJ1-4, with TRBD1 as a possible D gene (5 bases). Per the germline V gene, CDR1 is LNHDA and CDR2 is SQIVND (reference sequence). This CDR3 spans 15 amino acids. Trimming left V 4 bases short and J 8 bases short, with 17 bases between. The CDR3: CASSTRRGEGEKLFF. CDR3 DNA: TGTGCCAGTAGTACCCGGAGGGGTGAAGGCGAAAAACTGTTTTTT.

The chain uses TRBV27 and TRBJ2-3, with 10 bases aligning to TRBD2. V was pared by 5 bases and J by 9 bases, with 14 bases of the junction left unmatched. Germline V CDR1 and CDR2: MNHEY, SMNVEV (reference sequence). This CDR3 is 16 amino acids long. The CDR3 DNA follows: TGTGCCAGCAGTCCCTTAGGGCTAGCGGGAGAGGTGACGCAGTATTTT. Translation gives CASSPLGLAGEVTQYF.

This rearrangement joins TRBV18 to TRBJ2-7, with D possibly TRBD1 on 6 matching bases. Germline CDR1 reads KGHSH; CDR2 reads LQKENI. V shed 6 bases and J shed 3 bases, with 12 bases lying between them. The CDR3 extends over 13 amino acids. CDR3 amino acids: CASSATGNYEQYF. CDR3 nucleotides: TGTGCCAGCTCGGCGACAGGAAACTACGAGCAGTACTTC.

This clone was picked up one time. This chain links TRBV28 with TRBJ2-7; 7 bases fit TRBD1. V was pared by 7 bases and J by 5 bases, with 11 bases of the junction left unmatched. There are 14 residues in the CDR3. Looked up from germline, CDR1 is MDHEN and CDR2 is SYDVKM. In DNA form, the CDR3 reads TGTGCCAGCACTACCGGGACAGTACGGGACGAGCAGTACTTC. Translation gives CASTTGTVRDEQYF. The full variable domain, completed using reference TRBV28 and TRBJ2-7, is DVKVTQSSRYLVKRTGEKVFLECVQDMDHENMFWYRQDPGLGLRLIYFSYDVKMKEKGDIPEGYSVSREKKERFSLILESASTNQTSMYLCASTTGTVRDEQYFGPGTRLTVT.

The chain joins TRBV2 to TRBJ2-3; a weak D match, TRBD2 (6 bases). This CDR3 spans 13 amino acids. Trimming took off 4 bases at V and 4 bases at J, with 9 bases between the two ends. The germline gives CDR1 SNHLY, CDR2 FYNNEI. CDR3 amino acids: CASSVRESDTQYF. The CDR3 nucleotides read TGTGCCAGCAGTGTCCGGGAGTCAGATACGCAGTATTTT.

CDR3 sequence reads: CASSQGTSFLEQYF. CDR3 coding DNA: TGTGCCAGCAGTCAGGGGACTAGCTTTCTCGAGCAGTACTTC. The chain employs TRBV6-5 and TRBJ2-7, with 9 bases matching TRBD2. The CDR3 is 14 residues long. The ends lost 5 bases at V and 6 bases at J; junction bases unmatched: 8. Germline CDR1 and CDR2: MNHEY and SVGAGI.

The genes are TRBV15 and TRBJ2-7, with 12 bases aligning to TRBD2. The germline CDR1 and CDR2 sequences are LNHNV and YYDKDF (reference sequence). V lost 9 bases to trimming and J lost 4 bases; unmatched junction nucleotides: 4. The CDR3 is made up of 13 amino acids. The CDR3 spells CATRLAGAYEQYF. The CDR3 DNA reads TGTGCCACGAGACTAGCGGGAGCTTACGAGCAGTACTTC.

The chain has TRBV5-1 and TRBJ2-7; 7 nucleotides match TRBD2. The CDR3 length is 16 residues. Germline V gene lookup returns CDR1 SGHRS and CDR2 YFSETQ. The V segment lost 4 bases and the J segment 3 bases; nucleotides outside the gene matches: 13. Written as DNA, the CDR3 is TGCGCCAGCAGCCCTGGGGAACTAGCGCGAAGCTACGAGCAGTACTTC. Its protein product is CASSPGELARSYEQYF.

V is TRBV7-8 and J is TRBJ2-7, with 8 bases fitting TRBD2. Germline V gives CDR1 SGHVS, CDR2 FQNEAQ. Trimming at V came to 5 bases and at J to 0 bases, leaving 18 bases not matched to a gene. The CDR3 totals 19 residues. The CDR3 loop reads CASSLTEGSSGLSSYEQYF. CDR3 bases: TGTGCCAGCAGCCTCACCGAGGGATCTAGCGGGCTAAGCTCCTACGAGCAGTACTTC.

The J gene is TRBJ1-5, the V gene TRBV20-1, with a tentative D call TRBD1 (6 bases). Germline V gene sequence: CDR1 DFQATT, CDR2 SNEGSKA (reference sequence). V lost 3 bases to trimming and J lost 2 bases, with 14 bases between them. This CDR3 is built from 15 residues. This chain's CDR3 is CSASNSRQGNQPQHF. CDR3 DNA sequence: TGCAGTGCTAGTAACTCTCGACAGGGCAATCAGCCCCAGCATTTT.

This clone was recorded a few times. The chain joins TRBV14 to TRBJ2-3, with D maybe TRBD2 (5 bases). The CDR3 sequence is 14 residues long. Trimming removed 4 bases from V and 6 bases from J, with 14 bases in between. From germline, CDR1 is SGHDN and CDR2 FVKESK. The CDR3 reads CASSPDWVGDTQYF. In DNA form, the CDR3 reads TGTGCCAGCAGCCCGGACTGGGTTGGGGATACGCAGTATTTT.

The chain employs TRBV18 and TRBJ2-1, with D perhaps TRBD2 (5 bases). V lost 0 bases, J lost 2 bases, and 8 bases lay in between. Germline CDR1 and CDR2: KGHSH and LQKENI. The CDR3 loop spans 15 amino acids. CDR3: CASSPPEDTYNEQFF. CDR3 coding DNA: TGTGCCAGCTCACCACCGGAGGATACCTACAATGAGCAGTTCTTC.

The chain carries TRBV12-3 or TRBV12-4 and TRBJ1-6, with D maybe TRBD1 (5 bases). V lost 2 bases and J lost 9, with 8 bases in between. The CDR3 has 13 amino acids. In DNA form, the CDR3 reads TGTGCCAGCAGTTTATCAGGGTTTTCACCCCTCCACTTT. Protein product: CASSLSGFSPLHF.

This rearrangement joins TRBV6-5 to TRBJ2-1, with TRBD2 matching 7 bases. V gave up 6 bases and J gave up 4 bases; unmatched junction bases: 6. There are 14 residues in the CDR3. Germline CDR1 reads MNHEY; CDR2 reads SVGAGI. The CDR3 region has the DNA TGTGCCAGCAGACACCGGGACTATTACAATGAGCAGTTCTTC. Its protein product is CASRHRDYYNEQFF.

The chain combines TRBV7-9 with TRBJ2-7; 8 nucleotides line up with TRBD2. CDR3 length: 14 amino acids. Germline CDR1 is SEHNR and CDR2 is FQNEAQ (reference sequence). The V and J ends lost 5 bases and 7 bases, in that order; junction bases with no gene match: 10. CDR3 DNA: TGTGCCAGCAGCCAGACCGGACGGGAGGGAGAGCAGTACTTC. This translates into CASSQTGREGEQYF.

The chain couples TRBV5-4 to TRBJ2-2; 8 bases fit TRBD2. This CDR3 has 17 amino acids. Germline V gene lookup returns CDR1 SGHNT and CDR2 YYREEE (reference sequence). The V segment lost 4 bases and the J segment 0 bases; nucleotides outside the gene matches: 8. The CDR3 nucleotides read TGTGCCAGCAGCGTTATAGCGGGATTCGCGAACACCGGGGAGCTGTTTTTT. It translates to CASSVIAGFANTGELFF. The full variable domain, its missing parts supplied by reference TRBV5-4 and TRBJ2-2, is ETGVTQSPTHLIKTRGQQVTLRCSSQSGHNTVSWYQQALGQGPQFIFQYYREEENGRGNFPPRFSGLQFPNYSSELNVNALELDDSALYLCASSVIAGFANTGELFFGEGSRLTVL.

This clone came up once. The chain carries TRBV19 and TRBJ2-1, with 7 positions matching TRBD2. This CDR3 is 14 amino acids long. J gave up 8 bases and V 2 bases, and 6 bases lay outside the gene matches. Per germline, CDR1 LNHDA and CDR2 SQIVND (reference sequence). CDR3 coding DNA: TGTGCCAGTAGTATATTTGCGGGAGTGGATGAGCAGTTCTTC. It codes for CASSIFAGVDEQFF.

In its sample, this clone was seen once. This chain uses TRBV4-3 with TRBJ1-3, with a possible D match to TRBD1 (6 bases). The V gene lost 1 base and the J gene lost 0 bases, with 7 bases spanning the gap. This CDR3 region has 15 residues. CDR1 LGHNA and CDR2 YSLEER come from the germline V gene. The DNA for the CDR3 is TGCGCCAGCAGCCAAGGGACAGCCTCTGGAAACACCATATATTTT. This translates into CASSQGTASGNTIYF.

The V and J genes are TRBV5-4 and TRBJ2-5; D remains unclear. Trimming took 4 bases from V and 5 from J, leaving 9 bases between them. Germline V gene data show CDR1 as SGHNT and CDR2 as YYREEE (reference sequence). The CDR3 is made up of 12 amino acids. Here the CDR3 DNA reads TGTGCCAGCAGCCGTGAGAGGGAGACCCAGTACTTC. Protein: CASSRERETQYF.

The V gene is TRBV18, the J gene TRBJ1-1; no reliable D call. Germline values: CDR1 KGHSH, CDR2 LQKENI. The CDR3 has 14 residues. V was trimmed by 5 bases and J by 1 base, leaving 11 bases between them. CDR3 sequence: CASSGFRGNTEAFF. As DNA, the CDR3 is TGTGCCAGCTCAGGGTTCCGGGGGAACACTGAAGCTTTCTTT.

The rearrangement links TRBV6-5 to TRBJ1-2, with D hard to call. Germline V gene sequence: CDR1 MNHEY, CDR2 SVGAGI. V lost 0 bases to trimming and J lost 7 bases, with 6 bases between them. CDR3 length: 12 residues. The DNA of the CDR3 is TGTGCCAGCAGTTACTCGACGGGTGGCTACACCTTC. Its protein is CASSYSTGGYTF.

This chain joins TRBV18 and TRBJ1-5, with D perhaps matching TRBD1 (5 bases). CDR1 is KGHSH and CDR2 is LQKENI in the germline V gene. V was cut by 6 bases and J by 1 base, with 10 bases left in between. There are 14 residues in the CDR3. In DNA form, the CDR3 reads TGTGCCAGCTCCGGGGGGGGGAGCAATCAGCCCCAGCATTTT. It encodes CASSGGGSNQPQHF.

The table lists this clone with a few counts. The J gene is TRBJ1-6, the V gene TRBV5-1, with a weak D call TRBD1 (5 bases). The V gene lost 5 bases and the J gene lost 8 bases, with 11 bases spanning the gap. Germline CDR1 SGHRS, CDR2 YFSETQ. The CDR3 totals 13 residues. The CDR3 bases are TGCGCCAGCAGGCCTCAAGGGGATTCACCCCTCCACTTT. Translated, it gives CASRPQGDSPLHF.

Points on this clone: A junction end diverges from the germline sequence, so it may reflect a read error. The rearrangement links TRBV11-3 to TRBJ2-3, with a possible D match to TRBD2 (6 bases). Germline-derived CDR1 and CDR2 are SGHNT and YENEEA. The CDR3 length is 15 residues. CDR3 residues: CASSLGRLGLDAQYF. CDR3 DNA: TGTGCCAGCAGCCTAGGGAGACTAGGCTTAGATGCGCAGTATTTT.

In its sample, this clone was seen a few times. The chain uses TRBV6-6 and TRBJ1-2; TRBD1 agrees at 9 bases. The V segment lost 6 bases and the J segment 6 bases; nucleotides outside the gene matches: 11. CDR3 length equals 15 residues. Germline CDR1 is MNHNY and CDR2 is SVGAGI (reference sequence). CDR3 nucleotides: TGTGCCAGCAGCCCTCGCTGGGACAGGGTGGATGGCTACACCTTC. This encodes CASSPRWDRVDGYTF.

V and J are TRBV11-2 and TRBJ2-1; 10 positions match TRBD2. The CDR3 contains 15 residues. Losses at the gene ends were 3 bases for V and 9 bases for J; bases not matched to a gene: 8. Germline V gene lookup returns CDR1 SGHAT and CDR2 FQNNGV. The chain's CDR3 is CASSLSGRAPGEQFF. The CDR3 coding sequence is TGTGCCAGCAGCTTGAGCGGGAGGGCCCCCGGTGAGCAGTTCTTC.